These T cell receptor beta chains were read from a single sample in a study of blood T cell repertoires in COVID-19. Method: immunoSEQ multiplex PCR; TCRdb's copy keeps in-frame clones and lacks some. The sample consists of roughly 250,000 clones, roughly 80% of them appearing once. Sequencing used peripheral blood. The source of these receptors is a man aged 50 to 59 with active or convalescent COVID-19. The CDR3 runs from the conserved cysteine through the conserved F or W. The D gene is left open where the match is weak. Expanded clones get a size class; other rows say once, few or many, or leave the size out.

CASSFTGVDGYTF | TGCGCCAGCAGCTTTACAGGGGTTGATGGCTACACCTTC | TRBJ1-2 | TRBD1 | TRBV5-1 | .
CSVEDRTGTFF | TGCAGCGTTGAAGACCGGACAGGGACGTTCTTC | TRBJ2-1 | TRBD1 | TRBV29-1 | .
CASSLGPGQGAPNEQFF | TGTGCCAGCAGCTTAGGGCCGGGACAGGGGGCGCCCAATGAGCAGTTCTTC | TRBJ2-1 | TRBD1 | TRBV7-6 | .
CASSGGPSNQPQHF | TGTGCCAGCAGCGGCGGGCCTAGCAATCAGCCCCAGCATTTT | TRBJ1-5 | . | TRBV7-9 | .
CASRETSGSTDTQYF | TGTGCCAGCAGGGAGACTAGCGGGAGCACAGATACGCAGTATTTT | TRBJ2-3 | TRBD2 | TRBV7-9 | .
CASSTTGANYGYTF | TGTGCCAGCAGCACGACAGGGGCTAACTATGGCTACACCTTC | TRBJ1-2 | TRBD1 | TRBV9 | few
CASSFFVGQPQHF | TGTGCCAGCAGTTTTTTCGTGGGCCAGCCCCAGCATTTT | TRBJ1-5 | . | TRBV27 | few
CASSSPGLAGGTGELFF | TGTGCCAGCAGCTCCCCGGGACTAGCGGGGGGGACCGGGGAGCTGTTTTTT | TRBJ2-2 | TRBD2 | TRBV5-4 | once
CASSPGTGGSPLHF | TGTGCCAGCTCACCTGGGACAGGGGGGTCACCCCTCCACTTT | TRBJ1-6 | TRBD1 | TRBV18 | .
CASSVVHGQGETQYF | TGTGCCAGCAGCGTAGTCCATGGACAGGGGGAGACCCAGTACTTC | TRBJ2-5 | TRBD1 | TRBV9 | .
CASSPSARGGYTF | TGTGCCAGCAGCCCTTCGGCACGCGGTGGCTACACCTTC | TRBJ1-2 | . | TRBV12-3/TRBV12-4 | .
CASSLRTGDTEAFF | TGTGCCAGCAGCTTGAGGACAGGGGACACTGAAGCTTTCTTT | TRBJ1-1 | TRBD1 | TRBV7-9 | .
CASSSRGGISYGYTF | TGTGCCAGCAGCAGCCGGGGCGGGATCTCCTATGGCTACACCTTC | TRBJ1-2 | . | TRBV5-6 | .
CASSIGLAGEQYF | TGTGCCAGTAGTATAGGACTAGCGGGCGAGCAGTACTTC | TRBJ2-7 | TRBD2 | TRBV19 | .
CASSVLAGGPGEQFF | TGTGCCAGCAGCGTTCTAGCGGGGGGGCCAGGAGAGCAGTTCTTC | TRBJ2-1 | TRBD2 | TRBV6-4 | .
CGHRENTEAFF | TGTGGTCACAGGGAGAACACTGAAGCTTTCTTT | TRBJ1-1 | . | TRBV6-5 | few
CASKRLVSSSYEQYF | TGTGCCAGCAAACGACTAGTTTCCAGCTCCTACGAGCAGTACTTC | TRBJ2-7 | . | TRBV6-5 | .
CASSTRGPGYGYTF | TGCGCCAGCAGCACCAGGGGGCCGGGCTATGGCTACACCTTC | TRBJ1-2 | TRBD1 | TRBV5-1 | once
CASSSLGGATAPLHF | TGTGCCAGCAGCTCACTTGGGGGCGCGACGGCACCCCTCCACTTT | TRBJ1-6 | . | TRBV5-4 | once
CASSQGELRLSGANVLTF | TGTGCCAGCAGCCAGGGCGAGCTTAGACTCTCTGGGGCCAACGTCCTGACTTTC | TRBJ2-6 | . | TRBV5-6 | .
CASSIGGSGGQETQYF | TGTGCCAGTAGTATAGGCGGTAGCGGGGGGCAAGAGACCCAGTACTTC | TRBJ2-5 | TRBD2 | TRBV19 | few
CASSQGTGGPSTDTQYF | TGTGCCAGCAGCCAAGGGACAGGGGGCCCCAGCACAGATACGCAGTATTTT | TRBJ2-3 | TRBD1 | TRBV14 | .